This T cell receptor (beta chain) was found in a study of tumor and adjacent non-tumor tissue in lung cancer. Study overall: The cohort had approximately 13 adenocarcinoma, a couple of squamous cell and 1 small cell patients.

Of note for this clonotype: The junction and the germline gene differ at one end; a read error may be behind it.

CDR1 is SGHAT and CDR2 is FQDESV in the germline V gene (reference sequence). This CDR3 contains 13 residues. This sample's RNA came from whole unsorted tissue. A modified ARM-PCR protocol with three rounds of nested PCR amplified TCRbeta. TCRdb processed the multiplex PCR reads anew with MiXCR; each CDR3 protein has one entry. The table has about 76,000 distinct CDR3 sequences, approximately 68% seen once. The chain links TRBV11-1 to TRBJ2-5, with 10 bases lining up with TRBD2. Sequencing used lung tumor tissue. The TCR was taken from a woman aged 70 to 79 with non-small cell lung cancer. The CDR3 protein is CTSSTAGGETQYF. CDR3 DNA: TGTACCAGCAGTACAGCGGGGGGGGAGACACAGTACTTC.